This T cell receptor beta chain came from a study of cytomegalovirus exposure and HLA in healthy donors (dated by TCRdb to about 2017). About the study as a whole: According to an earlier analysis of around 600 of the donors, about 180 million T cells yielded approximately 120 million unique TCR beta sequences and less than 300 Gb of sequence data. An early release that covered 500 to 800 HLA-typed donors contained about 300 gigabases of sequencing data and 70 million to 100 million unique TCR sequences. Of the roughly 400 genotyped donors, 65% to 90% were placed in the genetic ancestry cluster associated with self-reported Caucasian donors. The study aimed to test whether cataloging public T cell receptors could reveal signatures of past pathogen exposure. The T cell repertoires of around 670 subjects were profiled by immunosequencing and related to cytomegalovirus serostatus. A separate validation cohort of 90 to 150 different subjects was used in addition to the approximately 610-subject first cohort. The study combined high-throughput TCR immunosequencing, statistical association of individual TCRs with disease status, and machine learning to predict cytomegalovirus infection status. To study patterns of TCR occurrence, a later analysis re-analyzed previously published TCR beta repertoires from several hundred donors and added high-resolution HLA genotyping. Rather than using new phenotypic data, the later analysis identified candidate immune exposures from TCR beta sequences and from how often those sequences occurred across donors. In an earlier analysis of roughly 540 of the donors, high-throughput TCR beta sequencing was used to judge whether each TCR beta V gene segment behaved as functional or pseudogenic. Donor age, sex, ethnicity and CMV serostatus were compiled alongside the repertoire data. A later genetic analysis took genome-wide SNP genotypes for about 55% of the 666 donors and used that subset as a discovery cohort. All discovery cohort repertoires had been generated on a single sequencing platform. Both class I and class II loci were covered by HLA typing, at four-digit resolution. Typing coverage varied by locus: about 620-640 donors for A, B, C, DRB1 and DQB1; roughly 520 for DQA1; some 610 for DPA1; some 470 for DPB1. Roughly five DR-DQ haplotypes were handled as single units for association and clustering, since linkage in the cohort was strong. Among a few hundred genotyped donors of the cohort, an average of around 240,000 unique TCR beta nucleotide sequences were sequenced per donor, roughly 20% of them non-productive. On the study overall, not on this receptor specifically: The earlier analysis of 587 of the donors excluded approximately 17 rarely observed V segments, including chromosome 9 orphons, because counts were too low. In this cohort, only TCR beta chains were sequenced, and detectable features were limited by the absence of alpha or paired-chain data. A later analysis found that most CMV-associated TCR beta chains appeared HLA-restricted, with HLA associations seemingly driven largely by CMV exposure. While some public TCRs were present in many individuals, most TCR sequences turned up only very rarely across donors. Because the 87-base-pair reads could not distinguish some IMGT-functional V segments, including TRBV6-2 and TRBV6-3, those segments were excluded. In vitro tests confirmed that a few of the cytomegalovirus-associated TCR beta chains recognize cytomegalovirus antigens. CMV serostatus was the only immune exposure information available for the cohort. According to the authors, the approach could potentially be generalized to other disease states and immunological phenotypes. According to a later analysis, TCR association rates differed among HLA loci, with DRB1 alleles showing the most associated TCRs and HLA-C alleles showing the fewest. Because HLA typing was missing for some donors at each locus, association tests included only the typed subset. The study gave a list of 150 to 200 TCR beta chains associated with cytomegalovirus. A further reported finding was that TCR beta sequences accurately predicted the HLA-A and HLA-B alleles for most subjects in the first cohort. Correlated functional status among segregating V segments might be attributable to linkage disequilibrium, but an unknown experimental factor could not be ruled out. An earlier analysis of several hundred of the donors showed that most TCR beta V segments appeared in productive rearrangements either about 87% or about 30% of the time, which broadly matched IMGT annotations. Compared with equally common non-associated chains, HLA-associated TCR beta chains in a later analysis were more clonally expanded and had lower generation probabilities. In a later genetic analysis, fewer N-insertions in productive TCRs were reported among donors in an Asian-associated ancestry cluster than the roughly 700-donor mean. In a later genetic analysis, a missense DCLRE1C variant was associated with V-gene and J-gene trimming of TCR beta chains, and the association was replicated in an independent cohort. In a later analysis, several top co-occurrence clusters were reported to appear linked to parvovirus B19, influenza, CMV and Epstein-Barr virus. Specific HLA alleles were associated with 15,000 to 20,000 TCR beta sequences at a false discovery rate of 0.05 in a later analysis. Presence/absence analyses assumed roughly uniform sequencing depth across donors, an assumption that may not hold. A group of highly shared sequence variants was considered likely to be a technical artifact of the sequencing pipeline. In both the original and validation cohorts, the classifier was reported to diagnose cytomegalovirus status with high specificity and sensitivity. Strong co-occurrence of HLA alleles, especially DR and DQ, made assigning TCR associations to individual alleles difficult.

This clone was picked up a small number of times. It has no known antigen specificity. No base quality information exists; no much larger clone differs at one position. The cohort comprised 710 or so healthy bone marrow donors. All cohort members were sampled while nominally healthy, although unrecorded immune exposures were likely present. The donor was CMV seropositive and belonged to the group of 250 to 300 seropositive cohort members. A peripheral blood sample was collected from each donor, and TCR beta sequencing was performed on peripheral blood mononuclear cells. The Qiagen DNeasy Blood Extraction Kit was used to extract genomic DNA from the blood cell samples. Germline trimming amounts to 2 bases on V and 5 bases on J, with 10 as the count of junction bases outside the gene matches. The CDR3 starts with the cysteine, ends with the phenylalanine, and has 16 residues. Only the CDR3 region is kept as DNA, spanning 48 bases read in frame from base 1. The CDR1 and CDR2 encoded by the germline V gene are LGHNA and YSLEER.

Libraries were prepared through the immunoSEQ multiplex PCR assay. The multiplex PCR relied on a mix of 60 forward primers for TCR Vbeta segments and 13 reverse primers for TCR Jbeta segments. Amplification of the CDR3 region of rearranged TCR beta genes was performed with a multiplex PCR assay on genomic DNA. The amplified TCR beta libraries were sequenced on the Illumina HiSeq System as 87-base-pair reads. On the study's bioinformatics: A later analysis tallied about 77 million unique TCR beta chains across the approximately 670 repertoires, and some 10 million of those chains were shared by two or more donors. Raw reads were error-corrected and collapsed into unique sequences with a nearest-neighbor algorithm that merged closely related sequences to remove PCR and sequencing errors. To assign V, D and J gene segments, CDR3 sequences were aligned to IMGT reference sequences. For a sequence to be retained, at least a six-nucleotide match to both a V gene segment and a J gene segment was required. A rearrangement was called productive if the CDR3 had no stop codons and remained in frame with V and J, and every other rearrangement was called non-productive. Following IMGT convention, CDR3 was defined as the stretch from the second conserved V-encoded cysteine to the conserved J-encoded phenylalanine. In an earlier analysis of approximately 590 of the donors, sequences lacking an unambiguous match to a single V gene segment were excluded. In an earlier analysis of 587 of the donors, V segments were called functional above 56.7% productive rearrangements and were called segregating when the between-donor standard deviation exceeded 5%. A statistical classification framework was built to diagnose cytomegalovirus status from the catalog of TCR beta chain sequences. V and J gene assignment, in a later analysis, came from comparing TCR nucleotide sequences with IMGT/GENE-DB human TR gene sequences. Using the TCRdist pipeline, a later analysis assigned CDR3 sequences along with most-parsimonious VDJ recombination scenarios. A later analysis defined each TCR beta chain by its CDR3 amino acid sequence plus V-gene family, and excluded reads lacking a unique V-gene family. A later analysis removed 592 highly shared, low-generation-probability nucleotide sequences to deal with suspected cross-contamination and a sequencing artifact. In a later analysis, a clonal expansion index was calculated for each public chain from normalized within-repertoire ranks of inferred template counts. In a later analysis, generation probabilities were computed using a VDJ recombination model fitted to out-of-frame rearrangements, and the results were checked against IGoR. In a later analysis, hypergeometric tests were used to score TCR-TCR, TCR-HLA and TCR-CMV co-occurrence, with a repertoire-size bias correction applied to TCR pairs. In a later analysis, false discovery rates were estimated by permuting HLA or CMV assignments 20 times. In a later analysis, co-occurring TCRs were grouped using DBSCAN, with TCRdist sequence similarity added in when clustering inside HLA-allele-positive subsets. Co-occurrence clustering excluded repertoires with fewer than 30,000 or more than 120,000 public chains, plus five with anomalous nucleotide sharing. What TCRdb holds here is the immuneACCESS table cut down to in-frame rearrangements. Part of the clones is not present; checked against another copy, under half of the missing clones reflect an unresolved V gene, and the others are unexplained. That table furnishes V, J and clone size, whereas the DNA furnished D and trimming. The sample table lists fewer than 200,000 clones, about three quarters of them with a count of one. The biggest ten clones account for about 1% of the sample.

The source is a woman between 45 and 65 years old in good health and CMV-seropositive. The rearranged chain carries TRBV4-3 and TRBJ1-2, with 8 central nucleotides matching TRBD1. What was sequenced was PBMCs. The DNA is TGCGCCAGCAGCCAATCCAACGTCGACAGGGGTTATGGCTACACCTTC. Its protein is CASSQSNVDRGYGYTF.